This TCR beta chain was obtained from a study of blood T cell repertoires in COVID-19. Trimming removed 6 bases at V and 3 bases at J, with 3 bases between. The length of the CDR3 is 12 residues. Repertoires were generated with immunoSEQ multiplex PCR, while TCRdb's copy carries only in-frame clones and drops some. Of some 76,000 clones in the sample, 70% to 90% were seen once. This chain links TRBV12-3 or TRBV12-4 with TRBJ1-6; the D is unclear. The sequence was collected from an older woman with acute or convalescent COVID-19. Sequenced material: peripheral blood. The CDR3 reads CASSFYNSPLHF. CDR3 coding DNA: TGTGCCAGCAGCTTCTATAATTCACCCCTCCACTTT.